Following are 15 T cell receptor beta chains from one sample sequenced in a study of T cells in Graves' hyperthyroidism and ophthalmopathy (dated by TCRdb to the late 2010s). Libraries were constructed by multiplex PCR. The sample was run on an Illumina HiSeq 2000. The TCR beta CDR3 regions were amplified from RNA transcripts. The first round of RT-PCR for the TCR CDR3 was performed with the HTBI primer set and the Qiagen OneStep RT-PCR kit. TCRdb passed the public sequencing reads through fastp at Q25 and MiXCR, retaining productive beta sequences. Here each entry gathers all rows of one CDR3 protein and keeps the most common genes and DNA. The sample table lists 500,000 to 600,000 distinct CDR3 sequences, roughly 45% of them with a count of one. The top ten clonotypes cover 35% to 50% of the sample. Source material: peripheral blood or thyroid tissue (not recorded which). Receptors were obtained from an adult woman with Graves' disease, either hyperthyroidism or ophthalmopathy (not recorded which).

The genes are TRBV15 and TRBJ1-5; no firm D call. Trimming stripped 8 bases from V and 1 base from J, with 12 bases between. The CDR3 consists of 14 residues. The germline CDR1 and CDR2 sequences are LNHNV and YYDKDF (reference sequence). In nucleotides, the CDR3 is TGTGCCACCTCGGCAGAGTCAAGCAATCAGCCCCAGCATTTT. Encoded protein: CATSAESSNQPQHF.

This clonotype was detected only a few times. The V gene is TRBV27, the J gene TRBJ1-2; no clear D gene. Trimming removed 0 bases from V and 4 bases from J, with 9 bases in between. The CDR3 contains 14 residues. Germline lookup yields CDR1 MNHEY and CDR2 SMNVEV (reference sequence). The chain's CDR3 is CASSLSGKTYGYTF. In DNA, the CDR3 is TGTGCCAGCAGTTTATCGGGGAAGACCTATGGCTACACCTTC.

This clonotype was counted a single time. The genes are TRBV5-1 and TRBJ2-3; no firm D call. Germline values: CDR1 SGHRS, CDR2 YFSETQ. CDR3 length: 14 amino acids. V lost 2 bases and J lost 5, with 12 bases in between. For the CDR3, the DNA is TGCGCCAGCAGCTTCACCGGTAAGGAAGATACGCAGTATTTT. As protein: CASSFTGKEDTQYF.

CDR3: CASNEGSWTPSYEQYF. In DNA form, the CDR3 reads TGTGCCAGCAACGAGGGCTCGTGGACACCTTCCTACGAGCAGTACTTC. The rearrangement links TRBV2 to TRBJ2-7; D tentatively fits TRBD1 or TRBD2 (5 bases each). In germline, CDR1 is SNHLY, CDR2 FYNNEI. V lost 7 bases, J lost 1 base, and 20 bases lay in between. The CDR3 runs 16 residues.

The rearrangement uses TRBV9 and TRBJ1-2; perhaps TRBD1 as D (6 bases). V was pared by 3 bases and J by 4 bases, with 19 bases between. The CDR3 totals 16 residues. Germline V gene lookup returns CDR1 SGDLS and CDR2 YYNGEE. CDR3 in DNA: TGTGCCAGCAGCGCCTGGGGAATGGGGACAACCTATGGCTACACCTTC. It translates to CASSAWGMGTTYGYTF.

In this sample, this clonotype turned up many times. The chain is built from TRBV20-1 and TRBJ1-1; D uncertain. The V gene lost 0 bases and the J gene lost 4 bases, with 18 bases spanning the gap. Germline-derived CDR1 and CDR2 are DFQATT and SNEGSKA (reference sequence). The CDR3 consists of 16 residues. For the CDR3, the DNA is TGCAGTGCTAGAGATCAGGTACGACATATACCCACTGAAGCTTTCTTT. Encoded protein: CSARDQVRHIPTEAFF.

As to this clonotype: An end of the junction differs from the germline gene, which may be a read error. DNA for the CDR3: TGTGCCTGCAGTGCTGCCGGGACATCGCTCAATCAGCCCCAGCATTTT. As protein: CACSAAGTSLNQPQHF. V usage is TRBV25-1 and J usage is TRBJ1-5, with D perhaps TRBD1 (6 bases). Germline V gene sequence: CDR1 MGHDK, CDR2 SYGVNS. The CDR3 covers 16 residues.

The rearrangement uses TRBV30 and TRBJ1-1; TRBD1 aligns across 11 bases. Germline lookup yields CDR1 GTSNPN and CDR2 SVGIG (reference sequence). The CDR3 has 14 residues. Trimming cost V 4 bases and J 4 bases; bases outside gene matches: 5. The CDR3 protein is CAWTPGQGVTEAFF. DNA for the CDR3: TGTGCCTGGACACCGGGACAGGGGGTCACTGAAGCTTTCTTT.

This clonotype was recorded only once. V is TRBV7-3 and J is TRBJ1-5, with TRBD1 matching 8 bases. This CDR3 is 16 amino acids long. J gave up 10 bases and V 2 bases, and 13 bases lay outside the gene matches. CDR1 SGHTA and CDR2 FQGTGA come from the germline V gene. The CDR3 loop reads CASSLEGTGVIKPQHF. The CDR3 region has the DNA TGTGCCAGCAGCTTAGAGGGGACAGGAGTCATCAAACCCCAGCATTTT.

The chain recombines TRBV7-9 with TRBJ2-7; TRBD1 aligns across 8 bases. This CDR3 has 18 residues. Germline V lookup: CDR1 SEHNR, CDR2 FQNEAQ (reference sequence). V lost 5 bases, J lost 3 bases, and 18 bases stayed unmatched. The CDR3 sequence is CASSQVGSHRDRNYEQYF. The DNA of the CDR3 is TGTGCCAGCAGCCAAGTGGGCAGCCACCGGGACAGGAACTACGAGCAGTACTTC.

V gene TRBV10-3 combines with J gene TRBJ1-6, with a weak D call TRBD1 (5 bases). This CDR3 spans 14 amino acids. V was clipped by 10 bases and J by 3 bases, with 13 bases between them. CDR1 is ENHRY, CDR2 SYGVKD, per germline. The CDR3: CATRGVDYNSPLHF. DNA of the CDR3: TGTGCCACTAGAGGGGTGGACTATAATTCACCCCTCCACTTT.

This clonotype was recorded at least ten times. The genes are TRBV20-1 and TRBJ2-2, with D possibly being TRBD1 (5 bases). The V gene's germline CDR1 is DFQATT and CDR2 SNEGSKA (reference sequence). This CDR3 is built from 16 residues. V lost 0 bases and J lost 2, with 13 bases in between. The chain's CDR3 is CSARDGPGFNTGELFF. The CDR3 region has the DNA TGCAGTGCTAGAGATGGCCCAGGGTTTAACACCGGGGAGCTGTTTTTT.

This clonotype showed up many times. The chain couples TRBV13 to TRBJ1-1; the D gene is possibly TRBD1 (5 bases). Between the trimmed V and J ends, which lost 3 bases and 5 bases, there was a span of 13 bases. Germline V gives CDR1 PRHDT, CDR2 FYEKMQ (reference sequence). This CDR3 is 14 amino acids long. CDR3 in DNA: TGTGCCAGCAGCTTCGGGGGGAGCCTAACTGAAGCTTTCTTT. As protein: CASSFGGSLTEAFF.

The rearrangement joins TRBV7-2 to TRBJ1-1; 10 positions match TRBD1. In germline, CDR1 is SGHTA, CDR2 FQGNSA. J lost 6 bases, V lost 1 base, and 8 bases had no gene match. The CDR3 has 16 amino acids. The CDR3 spells CASSLDWGQGRPEAFF. The CDR3 nucleotides are TGTGCCAGCAGCTTAGATTGGGGACAGGGGAGGCCTGAAGCTTTCTTT. Supplemented by reference TRBV7-2 and TRBJ1-1, the full variable domain reads GAGVSQSPSNKVTEKGKDVELRCDPISGHTALYWYRQSLGQGLEFLIYFQGNSAPDKSGLPSDRFSAERTGGSVSTLTIQRTQQEDSAVYLCASSLDWGQGRPEAFFGQGTRLTVV.

The chain carries TRBV20-1 and TRBJ2-2; 8 bases are a match to TRBD2. In germline, CDR1 is DFQATT, CDR2 SNEGSKA (reference sequence). The CDR3 covers 15 residues. CDR3 protein: CSVEKSSGSTGELFF. For the CDR3, the DNA is TGCAGCGTTGAAAAATCCAGCGGGAGTACCGGGGAGCTGTTTTTT.